Included here is one TCR beta chain sequence, with context. Libraries were prepared by immunoSEQ multiplex PCR; TCRdb keeps only in-frame clonotypes and omits some of them. The table lists 1.4 million to 1.5 million clones, roughly 96% of them singletons. The data stem from a study of shared clonotypes between healthy human individuals. Overall study context: Contributing individuals were two females and a few males aged 18 to 49. CD8 memory received one plate per donor, CD8 naive two, CD4 memory three and CD4 naive three.

The CDR3 sequence is 16 residues long. V shed 0 bases and J 7 bases; nucleotides not matched to a gene: 11. Germline V lookup: CDR1 MNHEY, CDR2 SVGAGI. The sequence was obtained from a man aged 25-40 years in good health. The chain combines TRBV6-5 with TRBJ2-7; 8 bases map to TRBD2. Sequenced input: naive CD4+ T cells sorted from blood. Subset meaning: CD45RA+ positively selected. CDR3 sequence: CASSYSGGGGQREQYF. CDR3 nucleotide sequence: TGTGCCAGCAGTTACTCGGGAGGCGGGGGGCAGAGAGAGCAGTACTTC.